This T cell receptor beta chain was captured by sequencing in a study of breast tumors, draining lymph nodes, adjacent tissues (dated by TCRdb to the mid-2010s). About the study as a whole: In breast cancer patients, the study compared the TCR beta repertoires of tumor, adjacent nontumor tissue and axillary lymph nodes. In human breast cancer, the study set out to evaluate how tumor, surrounding tissue and draining lymph node repertoires relate to one another and whether T cells may move between these sites.

What the work shows at the level of the full study, not this receptor alone: The data were considered consistent with most tumor T cells being derived from the lymph node and subsequently expanding within tumor tissue. The conclusion that tumor T cells originate in lymph nodes was presented as consistent with a hypothesis rather than as directly demonstrated. In luminal-like breast cancer, tumor and nontumor tissue repertoires resembled each other significantly more than in basal-like breast cancer. Tumor T-cell repertoires showed less diversity than lymph node repertoires and more diversity than nontumor tissue repertoires, and tumor T-cell repertoires showed preferential V and J gene usage.

TCRdb shows the sequencer as Illumina HiSeq 2000. Multiplex PCR amplification was used to build the TCR beta chain libraries. The amplified TCR beta chain products were analyzed by high-throughput sequencing. TCRdb reran the public reads through fastp at Q25 and MiXCR, keeping productive beta chains. Each record represents a unique CDR3 protein, reported with the most common genes and DNA among its rows. In this sample the table shows more than 100,000 distinct CDR3 sequences, approximately 20% of which occur a single time. The top ten hold roughly 2.8% of the sample. The lymph node samples were taken from the axillary draining lymph nodes of breast cancer patients. The CDR1 and CDR2 encoded by the germline V gene are LGHNA and YSLEER. Relative to germline, V is 3 bases shorter and J is 0 bases shorter, with 6 bases between their ends. The cysteine opens and the phenylalanine closes a CDR3 of 15 amino acids. Left in the record is the CDR3 DNA by itself, 45 bases read in frame from the first base.

This clonotype was recorded at least ten times. The target of this receptor is not known. Base qualities are missing; no much larger clone stands one base away. Recombination connected TRBV4-3 to TRBJ1-6; no D segment can be confidently identified. The receptor's source is a female donor with breast cancer. Some clones in this sample may be carry-over from other donors' samples. Sequencing was performed on axillary lymph node tissue. The DNA is TGCGCCAGCAGCCAGCAGAGCTCCTATAATTCACCCCTCCACTTT. Its protein product is CASSQQSSYNSPLHF.